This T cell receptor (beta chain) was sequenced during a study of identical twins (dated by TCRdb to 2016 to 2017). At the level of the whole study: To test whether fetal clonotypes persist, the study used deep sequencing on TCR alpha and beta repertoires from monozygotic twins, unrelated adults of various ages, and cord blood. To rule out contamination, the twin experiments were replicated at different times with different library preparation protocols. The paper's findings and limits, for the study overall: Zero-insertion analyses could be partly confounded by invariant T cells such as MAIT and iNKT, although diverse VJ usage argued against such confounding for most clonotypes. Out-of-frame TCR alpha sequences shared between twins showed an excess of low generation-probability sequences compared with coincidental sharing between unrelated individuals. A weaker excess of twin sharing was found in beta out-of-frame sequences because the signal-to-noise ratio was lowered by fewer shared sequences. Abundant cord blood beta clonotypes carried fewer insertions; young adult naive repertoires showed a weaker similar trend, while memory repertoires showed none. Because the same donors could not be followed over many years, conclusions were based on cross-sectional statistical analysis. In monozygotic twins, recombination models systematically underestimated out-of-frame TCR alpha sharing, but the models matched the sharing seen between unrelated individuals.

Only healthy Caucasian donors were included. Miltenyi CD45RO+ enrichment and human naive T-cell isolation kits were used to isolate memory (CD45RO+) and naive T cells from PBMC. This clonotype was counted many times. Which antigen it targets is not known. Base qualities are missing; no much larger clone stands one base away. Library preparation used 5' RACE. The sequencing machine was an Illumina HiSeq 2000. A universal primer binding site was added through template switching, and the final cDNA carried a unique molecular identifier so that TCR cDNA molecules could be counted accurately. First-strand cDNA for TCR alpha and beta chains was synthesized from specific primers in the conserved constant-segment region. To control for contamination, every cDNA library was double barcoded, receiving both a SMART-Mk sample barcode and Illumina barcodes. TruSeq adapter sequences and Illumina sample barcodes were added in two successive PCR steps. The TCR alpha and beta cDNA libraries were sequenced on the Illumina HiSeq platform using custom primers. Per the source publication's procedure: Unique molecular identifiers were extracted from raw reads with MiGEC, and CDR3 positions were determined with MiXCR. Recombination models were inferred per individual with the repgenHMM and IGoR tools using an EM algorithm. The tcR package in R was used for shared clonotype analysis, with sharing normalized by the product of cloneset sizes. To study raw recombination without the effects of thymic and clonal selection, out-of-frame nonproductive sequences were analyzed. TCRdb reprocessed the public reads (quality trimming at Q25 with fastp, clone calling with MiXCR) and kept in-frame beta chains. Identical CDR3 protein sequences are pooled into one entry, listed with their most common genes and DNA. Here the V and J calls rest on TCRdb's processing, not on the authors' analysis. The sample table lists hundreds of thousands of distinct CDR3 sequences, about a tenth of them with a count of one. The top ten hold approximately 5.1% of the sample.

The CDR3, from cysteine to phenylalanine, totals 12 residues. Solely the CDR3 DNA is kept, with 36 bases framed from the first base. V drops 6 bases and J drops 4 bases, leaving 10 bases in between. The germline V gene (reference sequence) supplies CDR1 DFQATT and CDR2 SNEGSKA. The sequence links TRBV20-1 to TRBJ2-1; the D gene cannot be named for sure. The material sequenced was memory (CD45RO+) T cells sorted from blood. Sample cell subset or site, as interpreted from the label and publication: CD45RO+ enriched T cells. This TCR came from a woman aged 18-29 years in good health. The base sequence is TGCAGTGCCGCAACGGGTTACAATGAGCAGTTCTTC. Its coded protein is CSAATGYNEQFF.